A selection of T cell receptor beta chains follows, all from one sample in a study of blood T cell repertoires in COVID-19. Clones were sequenced by immunoSEQ multiplex PCR, and TCRdb holds only the in-frame ones, with some missing. This table holds around 250,000 clones, roughly 87% found once. Material: peripheral blood. Source of these receptors: a human donor in a cohort sampled during active COVID-19. Both conserved end residues are part of each CDR3. Each record gives: J gene, CDR3 length, V gene, clone size, D gene, CDR3 protein, CDR3 DNA. A D gene is named only where the DNA matches it firmly. Clone size is shown for a subset of rows, as once, few, many or a class of expanded clone.

J: TRBJ1-3; length: 15; V: TRBV28; size: -; D: -; CDR3: CASSFAGGSGNTIYF; DNA: TGTGCCAGCAGTTTCGCGGGAGGCTCTGGAAACACCATATATTTT
J: TRBJ2-7; length: 17; V: TRBV9; size: -; D: TRBD2; CDR3: CASSEAGESGSSYEQYF; DNA: TGTGCCAGCAGCGAGGCCGGGGAGAGCGGGAGTTCCTACGAGCAGTACTTC
J: TRBJ2-1; length: 15; V: TRBV7-9; size: -; D: -; CDR3: CASSSGRSSYNEQFF; DNA: TGTGCCAGCAGCTCAGGGCGGAGCTCCTACAATGAGCAGTTCTTC
J: TRBJ2-1; length: 16; V: TRBV27; size: -; D: TRBD2; CDR3: CASSFGTSGSYNEQFF; DNA: TGTGCCAGCAGTTTTGGGACTAGCGGGAGCTACAATGAGCAGTTCTTC
J: TRBJ1-2; length: 15; V: TRBV6-5; size: -; D: -; CDR3: CASSRHARESYGYTF; DNA: TGTGCCAGCAGCCGTCATGCCCGGGAGTCCTATGGCTACACCTTC
J: TRBJ2-3; length: 16; V: TRBV6-5; size: -; D: TRBD1; CDR3: CASSYYRGLNADTQYF; DNA: TGTGCCAGCAGTTACTACAGGGGGTTGAACGCAGATACGCAGTATTTT
J: TRBJ1-3; length: 14; V: TRBV10-3; size: -; D: -; CDR3: CAIGHPTSGNTIYF; DNA: TGTGCCATCGGACATCCGACTTCTGGAAACACCATATATTTT
J: TRBJ2-1; length: 17; V: TRBV5-6; size: -; D: TRBD2; CDR3: CASSEQGLAGVIDEQFF; DNA: TGTGCCAGCAGCGAGCAAGGACTAGCGGGAGTAATAGATGAGCAGTTCTTC
J: TRBJ1-5; length: 13; V: TRBV5-4; size: -; D: -; CDR3: CASSLGAGQPQHF; DNA: TGTGCCAGCAGCTTGGGAGCGGGACAGCCCCAGCATTTT
J: TRBJ2-7; length: 13; V: TRBV11-2; size: -; D: -; CDR3: CASAWAVPYEQYF; DNA: TGTGCCAGCGCTTGGGCCGTCCCCTACGAGCAGTACTTC
J: TRBJ1-1; length: 16; V: TRBV5-6; size: -; D: -; CDR3: CASSLEGWEGGTEAFF; DNA: TGTGCCAGCAGCCTGGAAGGGTGGGAGGGCGGCACTGAAGCTTTCTTT
J: TRBJ2-3; length: 12; V: TRBV30; size: -; D: -; CDR3: CAWSSGGDTQYF; DNA: TGTGCCTGGAGCAGCGGCGGGGATACGCAGTATTTT
J: TRBJ1-1; length: 15; V: TRBV18; size: -; D: -; CDR3: CASSPEGTTNTEAFF; DNA: TGTGCCAGCTCACCAGAGGGTACGACGAACACTGAAGCTTTCTTT
J: TRBJ1-5; length: 16; V: TRBV19; size: -; D: -; CDR3: CASSIRGSYSNQPQHF; DNA: TGTGCCAGTAGTATTAGGGGCTCCTATAGCAATCAGCCCCAGCATTTT
J: TRBJ2-7; length: 14; V: TRBV29-1; size: -; D: TRBD1; CDR3: CSVRTGGSSYEQYF; DNA: TGCAGCGTACGGACAGGCGGAAGCTCCTACGAGCAGTACTTC
J: TRBJ2-1; length: 16; V: TRBV7-3; size: -; D: -; CDR3: CASSSQRRSSYNEQFF; DNA: TGTGCCAGCAGCTCACAGCGGAGGAGCTCCTACAATGAGCAGTTCTTC
J: TRBJ2-5; length: 15; V: TRBV2; size: -; D: TRBD1; CDR3: CASSARQGRTETQYF; DNA: TGTGCCAGCAGCGCCCGACAGGGGAGGACGGAGACCCAGTACTTC
J: TRBJ1-6; length: 14; V: TRBV6-6; size: -; D: -; CDR3: CASSYPGEDSPLHF; DNA: TGTGCCAGCAGTTATCCGGGGGAGGATTCACCCCTCCACTTT
J: TRBJ2-7; length: 14; V: TRBV11-2; size: -; D: TRBD1; CDR3: CASSISGQGFEQYF; DNA: TGTGCCAGCAGCATCTCGGGACAGGGGTTCGAGCAGTACTTC
J: TRBJ2-5; length: 15; V: TRBV15; size: -; D: -; CDR3: CATSSSGDVAETQYF; DNA: TGTGCCACCAGCAGTTCGGGAGACGTAGCGGAGACCCAGTACTTC
J: TRBJ2-3; length: 13; V: TRBV30; size: -; D: -; CDR3: CAWRFSGTDTQYF; DNA: TGTGCCTGGAGATTCTCTGGCACAGATACGCAGTATTTT
J: TRBJ1-4; length: 14; V: TRBV7-9; size: -; D: -; CDR3: CASSSRAGNEKLFF; DNA: TGTGCCAGCAGCTCGCGTGCCGGTAATGAAAAACTGTTTTTT
J: TRBJ2-1; length: 13; V: TRBV5-5; size: -; D: TRBD2; CDR3: CASSFTSGGEQFF; DNA: TGTGCCAGCAGCTTCACTAGCGGTGGTGAGCAGTTCTTC
J: TRBJ2-6; length: 19; V: TRBV27; size: -; D: TRBD2; CDR3: CASSLSGAGGTPGANVLTF; DNA: TGTGCCAGCAGTTTATCTGGGGCGGGGGGGACCCCGGGGGCCAACGTCCTGACTTTC
J: TRBJ1-1; length: 15; V: TRBV12-2; size: once; D: -; CDR3: CASRLEGLGQSEAFF; DNA: TGTGCAAGTCGCTTAGAGGGTTTGGGGCAGTCGGAAGCTTTCTTT
J: TRBJ2-5; length: 17; V: TRBV7-2; size: -; D: TRBD2; CDR3: CASSYPLAGGRQETQYF; DNA: TGTGCCAGCAGCTACCCTCTGGCGGGAGGGAGGCAAGAGACCCAGTACTTC
J: TRBJ1-3; length: 17; V: TRBV28; size: -; D: TRBD1; CDR3: CASSLLRQGISGNTIYF; DNA: TGTGCCAGCAGTTTATTGAGACAGGGGATCTCTGGAAACACCATATATTTT
J: TRBJ2-7; length: 15; V: TRBV28; size: -; D: TRBD2; CDR3: CASSTRRGGSYEQYF; DNA: TGTGCCAGCAGTACCCGCCGGGGGGGCTCCTACGAGCAGTACTTC
J: TRBJ1-5; length: 13; V: TRBV7-2; size: -; D: -; CDR3: CASGVRANQPQHF; DNA: TGTGCCAGCGGTGTCAGGGCGAATCAGCCCCAGCATTTT
J: TRBJ1-1; length: 12; V: TRBV10-1; size: -; D: -; CDR3: CASSDRNTEAFF; DNA: TGCGCCAGCAGCGACAGGAACACTGAAGCTTTCTTT
J: TRBJ2-7; length: 16; V: TRBV5-1; size: -; D: -; CDR3: CASSLLGASAEYEQYF; DNA: TGCGCCAGCAGCCTCTTGGGCGCCTCCGCCGAATACGAGCAGTACTTC
J: TRBJ2-7; length: 16; V: TRBV5-1; size: -; D: -; CDR3: CASSGEGGRSSYEQYF; DNA: TGCGCCAGCAGCGGCGAGGGGGGGCGAAGCTCCTACGAGCAGTACTTC
J: TRBJ2-7; length: 12; V: TRBV9; size: few; D: -; CDR3: CASSSGFGEQYF; DNA: TGTGCCAGCAGCTCGGGGTTCGGCGAGCAGTACTTC
J: TRBJ2-7; length: 15; V: TRBV11-2; size: -; D: -; CDR3: CASSPKGHLNYEQYF; DNA: TGTGCCAGCAGCCCCAAGGGACATCTCAACTACGAGCAGTACTTC
J: TRBJ1-1; length: 13; V: TRBV6-5; size: -; D: -; CDR3: CASNGPTGTEAFF; DNA: TGTGCCAGCAACGGACCAACGGGAACTGAAGCTTTCTTT
J: TRBJ1-1; length: 15; V: TRBV7-2; size: few; D: TRBD1; CDR3: CASSLWGTANTEAFF; DNA: TGTGCCAGCAGCTTATGGGGGACAGCCAACACTGAAGCTTTCTTT
J: TRBJ2-3; length: 16; V: TRBV5-1; size: -; D: TRBD1; CDR3: CASSRSRDRGTDTQYF; DNA: TGCGCCAGCAGCCGATCCCGGGACAGGGGCACAGATACGCAGTATTTT
J: TRBJ2-4; length: 14; V: TRBV3-1/TRBV3-2; size: -; D: -; CDR3: CASSQGQGPNIQYF; DNA: TGTGCCAGCAGCCAGGGGCAGGGCCCGAACATTCAGTACTTC
J: TRBJ2-7; length: 18; V: TRBV3-1/TRBV3-2; size: -; D: -; CDR3: CASSQGSQRDTAHYEQYF; DNA: TGTGCCAGCAGCCAAGGGTCTCAAAGGGACACCGCCCACTACGAGCAGTACTTC
J: TRBJ2-3; length: 13; V: TRBV25-1; size: -; D: TRBD2; CDR3: CATLHGGADTQYF; DNA: TGTGCCACCCTCCACGGGGGGGCAGATACGCAGTATTTT
J: TRBJ1-1; length: 16; V: TRBV5-6; size: -; D: TRBD1; CDR3: CASSSKLDRAHTEAFF; DNA: TGTGCCAGCAGCTCAAAGCTCGACAGGGCGCACACTGAAGCTTTCTTT
J: TRBJ2-1; length: 15; V: TRBV19; size: -; D: TRBD1; CDR3: CASRPGQGLDNEQFF; DNA: TGTGCCAGTAGACCGGGACAGGGGCTGGATAATGAGCAGTTCTTC
J: TRBJ2-7; length: 13; V: TRBV2; size: -; D: TRBD1; CDR3: CASSSGTVGEQYF; DNA: TGTGCCAGCTCTAGTGGGACAGTGGGCGAGCAGTACTTC
J: TRBJ2-4; length: 14; V: TRBV28; size: -; D: TRBD1; CDR3: CASTSGQTKNIQYF; DNA: TGTGCCAGCACTTCGGGACAGACGAAAAACATTCAGTACTTC
J: TRBJ1-4; length: 15; V: TRBV27; size: -; D: -; CDR3: CASSPHRATNEKLFF; DNA: TGTGCCAGCAGTCCACACAGGGCAACTAATGAAAAACTGTTTTTT
J: TRBJ2-7; length: 16; V: TRBV3-1/TRBV3-2; size: -; D: -; CDR3: CASSHDATRTSYEQYF; DNA: TGTGCCAGCAGCCATGACGCAACTAGAACCTCCTACGAGCAGTACTTC
J: TRBJ2-7; length: 15; V: TRBV6-1; size: -; D: -; CDR3: CASSESAASYYEQYF; DNA: TGTGCCAGCAGTGAAAGTGCGGCTAGCTATTACGAGCAGTACTTC
J: TRBJ2-7; length: 15; V: TRBV6-5; size: -; D: TRBD2; CDR3: CASSYLAGIGYEQYF; DNA: TGTGCCAGCAGTTACCTAGCGGGGATCGGCTACGAGCAGTACTTC
J: TRBJ1-2; length: 14; V: TRBV30; size: once; D: -; CDR3: CAWRVATEAYGYTF; DNA: TGTGCCTGGAGGGTAGCGACGGAAGCCTATGGCTACACCTTC
J: TRBJ2-7; length: 12; V: TRBV7-9; size: -; D: TRBD1; CDR3: CASGGQSNEQYF; DNA: TGTGCCAGTGGGGGACAGTCAAACGAGCAGTACTTC
J: TRBJ1-2; length: 15; V: TRBV10-2; size: -; D: -; CDR3: CASSTTLSRAGGYTF; DNA: TGCGCCAGCAGTACCACCCTGAGTCGGGCGGGTGGCTACACCTTC
J: TRBJ1-1; length: 15; V: TRBV5-1; size: -; D: -; CDR3: CASSLAGGDHTEAFF; DNA: TGCGCCAGCAGCTTGGCTGGGGGCGATCACACTGAAGCTTTCTTT
J: TRBJ1-2; length: 15; V: TRBV6-2/TRBV6-3; size: -; D: TRBD1; CDR3: CASSYSQGSNYGYTF; DNA: TGTGCCAGCAGTTACTCACAGGGGTCGAACTATGGCTACACCTTC
J: TRBJ2-1; length: 19; V: TRBV10-3; size: -; D: TRBD2; CDR3: CAISESGSSGGASYNEQFF; DNA: TGTGCCATCAGTGAGTCGGGGTCCAGCGGGGGCGCCTCCTACAATGAGCAGTTCTTC